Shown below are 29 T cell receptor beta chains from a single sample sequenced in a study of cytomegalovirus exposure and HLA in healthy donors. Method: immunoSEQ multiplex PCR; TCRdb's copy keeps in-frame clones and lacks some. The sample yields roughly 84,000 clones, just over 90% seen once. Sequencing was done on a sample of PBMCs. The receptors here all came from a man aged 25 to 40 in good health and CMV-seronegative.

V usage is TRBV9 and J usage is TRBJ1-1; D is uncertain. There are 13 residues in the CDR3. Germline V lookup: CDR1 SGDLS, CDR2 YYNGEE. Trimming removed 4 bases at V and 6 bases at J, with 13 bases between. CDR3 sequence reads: CASSLRPAAEAFF. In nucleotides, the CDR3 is TGTGCCAGCAGCCTCCGCCCGGCGGCTGAAGCTTTCTTT.

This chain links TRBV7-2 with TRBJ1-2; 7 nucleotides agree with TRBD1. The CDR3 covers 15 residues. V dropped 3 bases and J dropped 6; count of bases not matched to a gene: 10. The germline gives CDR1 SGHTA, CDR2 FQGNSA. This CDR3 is CASSLRQGRNNGYTF. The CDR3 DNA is TGTGCCAGCAGCTTGAGACAGGGTAGAAATAATGGCTACACCTTC.

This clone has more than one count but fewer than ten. The CDR3 loop is CASSYSAGWVGELFF. CDR3 nucleotides: TGTGCCAGCAGTTACTCGGCAGGGTGGGTCGGGGAGCTGTTTTTT. The V gene is TRBV6-5, the J gene TRBJ2-2; possible D gene TRBD1, 5 bases. This CDR3 contains 15 residues. The germline CDR1 and CDR2 sequences are MNHEY and SVGAGI. Trimming cost V 0 bases and J 7 bases, with 12 bases left between them.

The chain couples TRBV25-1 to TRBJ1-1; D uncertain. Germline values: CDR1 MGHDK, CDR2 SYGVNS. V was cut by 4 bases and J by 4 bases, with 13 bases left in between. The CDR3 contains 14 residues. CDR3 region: CASSARVSSTEAFF. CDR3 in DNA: TGTGCCAGCAGTGCGAGGGTTAGTAGCACTGAAGCTTTCTTT.

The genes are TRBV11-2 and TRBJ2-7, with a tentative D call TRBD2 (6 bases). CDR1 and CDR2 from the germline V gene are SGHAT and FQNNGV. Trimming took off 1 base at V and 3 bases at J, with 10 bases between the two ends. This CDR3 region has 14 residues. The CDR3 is CASSLGLVVYEQYF. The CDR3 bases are TGTGCCAGCAGCTTAGGACTAGTTGTCTACGAGCAGTACTTC.

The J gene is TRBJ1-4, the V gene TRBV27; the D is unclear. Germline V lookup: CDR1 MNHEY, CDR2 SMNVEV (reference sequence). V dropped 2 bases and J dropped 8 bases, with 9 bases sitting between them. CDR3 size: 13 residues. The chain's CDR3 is CASSLLVAEKLFF. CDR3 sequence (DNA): TGTGCCAGCAGTTTACTAGTGGCCGAAAAACTGTTTTTT.

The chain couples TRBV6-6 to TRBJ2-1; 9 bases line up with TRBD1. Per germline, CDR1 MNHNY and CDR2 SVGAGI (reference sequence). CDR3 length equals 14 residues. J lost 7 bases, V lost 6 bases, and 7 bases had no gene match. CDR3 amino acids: CASRGTGSGNEQFF. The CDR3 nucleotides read TGTGCCAGCAGGGGGACAGGGTCGGGTAATGAGCAGTTCTTC.

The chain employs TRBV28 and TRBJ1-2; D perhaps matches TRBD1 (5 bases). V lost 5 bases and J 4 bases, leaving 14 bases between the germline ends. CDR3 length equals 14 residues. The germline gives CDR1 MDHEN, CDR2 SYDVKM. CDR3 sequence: CASSGQGILYGYTF. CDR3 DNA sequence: TGTGCCAGCAGTGGGCAGGGTATTCTCTATGGCTACACCTTC.

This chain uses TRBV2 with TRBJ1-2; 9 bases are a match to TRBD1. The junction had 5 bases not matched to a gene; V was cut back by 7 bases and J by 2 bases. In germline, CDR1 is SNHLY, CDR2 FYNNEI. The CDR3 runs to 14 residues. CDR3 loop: CASNGDRGNYGYTF. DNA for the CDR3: TGTGCCAGCAACGGAGACAGGGGGAACTATGGCTACACCTTC.

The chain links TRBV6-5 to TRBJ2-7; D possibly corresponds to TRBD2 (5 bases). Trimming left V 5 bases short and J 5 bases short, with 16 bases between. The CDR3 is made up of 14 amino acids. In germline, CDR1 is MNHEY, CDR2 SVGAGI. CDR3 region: CASSGDQEVHEQYF. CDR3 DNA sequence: TGTGCCAGCAGTGGAGACCAGGAGGTCCACGAGCAGTACTTC.

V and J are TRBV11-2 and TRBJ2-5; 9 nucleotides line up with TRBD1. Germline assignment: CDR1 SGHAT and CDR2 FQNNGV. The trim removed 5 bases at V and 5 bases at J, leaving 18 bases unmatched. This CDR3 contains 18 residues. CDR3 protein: CASSRPPPGQGSWETQYF. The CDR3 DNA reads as TGTGCCAGCAGCCGGCCCCCCCCGGGACAGGGCTCTTGGGAGACCCAGTACTTC.

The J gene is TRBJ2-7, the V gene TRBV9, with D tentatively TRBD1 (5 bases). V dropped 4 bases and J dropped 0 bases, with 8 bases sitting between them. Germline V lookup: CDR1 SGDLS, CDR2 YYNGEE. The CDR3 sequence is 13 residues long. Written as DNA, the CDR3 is TGTGCCAGCAGCACCGACAGCTCCTACGAGCAGTACTTC. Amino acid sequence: CASSTDSSYEQYF.

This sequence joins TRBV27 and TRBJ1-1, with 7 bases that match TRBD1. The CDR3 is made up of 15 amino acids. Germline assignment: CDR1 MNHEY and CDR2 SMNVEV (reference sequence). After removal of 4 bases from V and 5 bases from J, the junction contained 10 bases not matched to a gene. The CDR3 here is CASSSPPGQRTEAFF. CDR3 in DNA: TGTGCCAGCAGTTCACCACCGGGACAGCGTACTGAAGCTTTCTTT.

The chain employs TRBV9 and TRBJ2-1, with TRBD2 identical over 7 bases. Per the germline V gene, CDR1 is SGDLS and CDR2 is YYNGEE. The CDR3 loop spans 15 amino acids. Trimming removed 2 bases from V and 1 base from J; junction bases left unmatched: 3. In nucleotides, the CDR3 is TGTGCCAGCAGCGTGAGCGGGACTTCCTACAATGAGCAGTTCTTC. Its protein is CASSVSGTSYNEQFF.

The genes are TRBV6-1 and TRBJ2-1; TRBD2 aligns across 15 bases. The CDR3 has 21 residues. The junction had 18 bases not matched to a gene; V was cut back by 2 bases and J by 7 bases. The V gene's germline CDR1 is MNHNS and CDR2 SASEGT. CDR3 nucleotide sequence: TGTGCCAGCAGTGAACCGTACAGGGGACTAGCGGGAGGACGGGGAAGAAATGAGCAGTTCTTC. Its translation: CASSEPYRGLAGGRGRNEQFF.

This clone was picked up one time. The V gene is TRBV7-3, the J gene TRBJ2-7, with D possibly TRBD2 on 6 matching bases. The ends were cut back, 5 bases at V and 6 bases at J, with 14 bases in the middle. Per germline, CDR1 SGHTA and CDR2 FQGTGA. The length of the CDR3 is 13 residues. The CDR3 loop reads CASSPSGDSEQYF. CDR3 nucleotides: TGTGCCAGCAGCCCCTCGGGGGATTCCGAGCAGTACTTC.

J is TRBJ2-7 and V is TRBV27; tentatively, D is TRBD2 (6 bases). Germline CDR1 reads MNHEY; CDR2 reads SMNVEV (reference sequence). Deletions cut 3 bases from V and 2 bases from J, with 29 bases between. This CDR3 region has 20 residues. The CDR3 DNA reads TGTGCCAGCAGTTTTCGGGCCCCGCGGGGTGTGGGCGACTTCGCCTACGAGCAGTACTTC. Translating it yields CASSFRAPRGVGDFAYEQYF.

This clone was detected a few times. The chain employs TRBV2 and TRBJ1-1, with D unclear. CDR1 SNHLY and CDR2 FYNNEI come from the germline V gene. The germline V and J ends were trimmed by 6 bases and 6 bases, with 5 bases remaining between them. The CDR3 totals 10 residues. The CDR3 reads CASSEAEAFF. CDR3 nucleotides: TGTGCCAGCAGCGAGGCTGAAGCTTTCTTT.

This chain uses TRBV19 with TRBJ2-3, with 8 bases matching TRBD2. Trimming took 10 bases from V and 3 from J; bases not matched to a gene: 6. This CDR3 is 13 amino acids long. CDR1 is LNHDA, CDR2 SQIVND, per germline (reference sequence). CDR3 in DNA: TGTGCCACCGCGGGAGGTCCTACAGATACGCAGTATTTT. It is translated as CATAGGPTDTQYF.

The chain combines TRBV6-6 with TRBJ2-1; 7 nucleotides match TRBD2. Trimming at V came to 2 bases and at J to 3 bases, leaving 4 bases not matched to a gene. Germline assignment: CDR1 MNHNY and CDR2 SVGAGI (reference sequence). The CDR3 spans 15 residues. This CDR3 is CASSYDGGNYNEQFF. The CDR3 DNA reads TGTGCCAGCAGTTACGACGGGGGGAACTACAATGAGCAGTTCTTC.

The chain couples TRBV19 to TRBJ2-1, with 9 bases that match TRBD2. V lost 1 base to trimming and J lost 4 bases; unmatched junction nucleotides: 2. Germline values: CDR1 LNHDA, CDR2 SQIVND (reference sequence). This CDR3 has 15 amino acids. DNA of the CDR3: TGTGCCAGTAGTATAGGACTAGCGGAATACAATGAGCAGTTCTTC. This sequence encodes CASSIGLAEYNEQFF.

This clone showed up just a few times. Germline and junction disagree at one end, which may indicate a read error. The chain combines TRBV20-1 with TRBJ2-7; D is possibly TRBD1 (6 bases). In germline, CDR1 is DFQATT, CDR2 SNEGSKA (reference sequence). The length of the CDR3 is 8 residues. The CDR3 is CSARDSAF. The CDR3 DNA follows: TGCAGTGCTAGGGACAGTGCCTTC.

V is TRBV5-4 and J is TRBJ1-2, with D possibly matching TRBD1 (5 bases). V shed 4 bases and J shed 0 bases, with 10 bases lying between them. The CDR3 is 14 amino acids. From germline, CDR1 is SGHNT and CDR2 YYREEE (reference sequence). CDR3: CASSLDRSNYGYTF. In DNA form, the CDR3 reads TGTGCCAGCAGCCTAGACAGATCTAACTATGGCTACACCTTC.

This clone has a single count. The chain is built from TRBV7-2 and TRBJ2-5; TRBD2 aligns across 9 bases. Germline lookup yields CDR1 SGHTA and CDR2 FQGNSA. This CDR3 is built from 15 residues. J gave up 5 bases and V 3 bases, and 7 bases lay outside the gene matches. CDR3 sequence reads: CASSFTSGLAETQYF. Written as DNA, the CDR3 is TGTGCCAGCAGCTTTACTAGCGGGCTGGCGGAGACCCAGTACTTC. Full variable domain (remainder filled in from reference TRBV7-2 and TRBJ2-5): GAGVSQSPSNKVTEKGKDVELRCDPISGHTALYWYRQSLGQGLEFLIYFQGNSAPDKSGLPSDRFSAERTGGSVSTLTIQRTQQEDSAVYLCASSFTSGLAETQYFGPGTRLLVL.

CDR3 bases: TGTGCCAGCAGTGACCATGCACGCCTCGGGACTAGCTCGACTAGCACAGATACGCAGTATTTT. Protein sequence: CASSDHARLGTSSTSTDTQYF. J is TRBJ2-3 and V is TRBV6-4; 9 positions agree with TRBD2. The V segment lost 2 bases and the J segment 0 bases; nucleotides outside the gene matches: 18. Germline V gene sequence: CDR1 MRHNA, CDR2 SNTAGT. The CDR3 is 21 amino acids.

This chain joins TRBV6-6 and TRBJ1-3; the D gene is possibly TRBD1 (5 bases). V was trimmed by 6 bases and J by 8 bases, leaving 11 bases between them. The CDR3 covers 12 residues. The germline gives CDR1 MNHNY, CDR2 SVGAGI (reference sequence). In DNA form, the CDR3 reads TGTGCCAGCAGCCCGGGGGTCGACACCATATATTTT. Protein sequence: CASSPGVDTIYF.

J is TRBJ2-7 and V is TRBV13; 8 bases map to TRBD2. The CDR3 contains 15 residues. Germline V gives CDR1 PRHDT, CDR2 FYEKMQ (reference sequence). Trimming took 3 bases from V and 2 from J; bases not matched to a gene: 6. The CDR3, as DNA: TGTGCCAGCAGCTTGGGCGGGGGGCGAGCCTACGAGCAGTACTTC. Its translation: CASSLGGGRAYEQYF.

As DNA, the CDR3 is TGTGCCTGGAGCCAACCGGGACAGGGTTGGGGTGAGCAGTTCTTC. Translation: CAWSQPGQGWGEQFF. The chain uses TRBV30 and TRBJ2-1; 9 nucleotides line up with TRBD1. The germline V gene has CDR1 GTSNPN and CDR2 SVGIG (reference sequence). With 3 bases clipped from V and 9 bases from J, the junction kept 12 bases outside the gene matches. The CDR3 covers 15 residues. The full variable domain, its missing parts supplied by reference TRBV30 and TRBJ2-1, is SQTIHQWPATLVQPVGSPLSLECTVEGTSNPNLYWYRQAAGRGLQLLFYSVGIGQISSEVPQNLSASRPQDRQFILSSKKLLLSDSGFYLCAWSQPGQGWGEQFFGPGTRLTVL.

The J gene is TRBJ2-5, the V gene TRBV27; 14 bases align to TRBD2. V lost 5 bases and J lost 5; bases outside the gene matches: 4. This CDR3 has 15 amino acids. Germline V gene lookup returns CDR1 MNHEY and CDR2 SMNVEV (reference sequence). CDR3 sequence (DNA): TGTGCCAGCAGTGGACTAGCGGGGGGCGGGGAGACCCAGTACTTC. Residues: CASSGLAGGGETQYF.